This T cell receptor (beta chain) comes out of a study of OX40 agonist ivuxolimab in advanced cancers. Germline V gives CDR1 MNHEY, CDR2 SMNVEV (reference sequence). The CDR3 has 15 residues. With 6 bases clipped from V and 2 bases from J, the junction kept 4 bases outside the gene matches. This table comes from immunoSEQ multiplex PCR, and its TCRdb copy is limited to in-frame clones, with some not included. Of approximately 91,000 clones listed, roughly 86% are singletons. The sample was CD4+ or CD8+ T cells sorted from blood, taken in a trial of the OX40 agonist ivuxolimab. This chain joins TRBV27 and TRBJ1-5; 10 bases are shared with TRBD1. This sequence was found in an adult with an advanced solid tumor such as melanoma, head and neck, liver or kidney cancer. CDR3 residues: CASRRQGAGNQPQHF. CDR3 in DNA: TGTGCCAGCAGACGACAGGGGGCGGGCAATCAGCCCCAGCATTTT.